The rows below give T cell receptor beta chains drawn from one sample of a study of pediatric ulcerative colitis. Assay used: immunoSEQ multiplex PCR; TCRdb lists only in-frame clones, some missing. The sample carries around 64,000 clones, around 80% recorded once. The sequencing sample was made of blood. The receptor set was obtained from a boy between 10 and 17 years old with moderate ulcerative colitis. Both conserved end residues are part of each CDR3. Each record gives: V gene, D gene, J gene, CDR3 DNA, CDR3 protein. D genes are given only for firm matches.

v_call: TRBV7-9; d_call: TRBD1; j_call: TRBJ1-5; cdr3_nt: TGTGCCAGCAGCCTGACAGGGGGTAGTCAGCCCCAGCATTTT; cdr3_aa: CASSLTGGSQPQHF
v_call: TRBV5-6; d_call: .; j_call: TRBJ1-2; cdr3_nt: TGTGCCAGCAGCTTGTCGACCTATCGTTATGGCTACACCTTC; cdr3_aa: CASSLSTYRYGYTF
v_call: TRBV4-1; d_call: .; j_call: TRBJ1-3; cdr3_nt: TGCGCCAGCAGCCCCACTGGGGTCGCTGGAAACACCATATATTTT; cdr3_aa: CASSPTGVAGNTIYF
v_call: TRBV6-4; d_call: .; j_call: TRBJ1-4; cdr3_nt: TGTGCCAGCAGCCAGAGGGCGGTACGTGCAACTAATGAAAAACTGTTTTTT; cdr3_aa: CASSQRAVRATNEKLFF
v_call: TRBV9; d_call: .; j_call: TRBJ2-5; cdr3_nt: TGTGCCAGCAGCGAACTAGGCCAAGAGACCCAGTACTTC; cdr3_aa: CASSELGQETQYF
v_call: TRBV10-2; d_call: TRBD2; j_call: TRBJ2-5; cdr3_nt: TGCGCCAGCAGTCGAAGCGGGGGACCCTTAGAGACCCAGTACTTC; cdr3_aa: CASSRSGGPLETQYF
v_call: TRBV4-1; d_call: .; j_call: TRBJ2-7; cdr3_nt: TGCGCCAGCAGCCAAGAATTGCCCTACGAGCAGTACTTC; cdr3_aa: CASSQELPYEQYF
v_call: TRBV7-3; d_call: TRBD1; j_call: TRBJ1-4; cdr3_nt: TGTGCCAGCAGCCCCGGGACAGGGAGGAAAGTTGAAAAACTGTTTTTT; cdr3_aa: CASSPGTGRKVEKLFF
v_call: TRBV6-5; d_call: .; j_call: TRBJ1-2; cdr3_nt: TGTGCCAGCCAGAAGGCAAATGCATATGGCTACACCTTC; cdr3_aa: CASQKANAYGYTF
v_call: TRBV9; d_call: TRBD1; j_call: TRBJ2-3; cdr3_nt: TGTGCCAGCAGCGTAGAGGTCACAGGGGGTAGCGCAGATACGCAGTATTTT; cdr3_aa: CASSVEVTGGSADTQYF
v_call: TRBV2; d_call: TRBD1; j_call: TRBJ1-5; cdr3_nt: TGTGCCAGCAGGATCCAGGGGGTACGGAATCAGCCCCAGCATTTT; cdr3_aa: CASRIQGVRNQPQHF
v_call: TRBV4-3; d_call: TRBD2; j_call: TRBJ2-7; cdr3_nt: TGCGCCAGCAGCCAAGATCAGCGGGAGGCCTACGAGCAGTACTTC; cdr3_aa: CASSQDQREAYEQYF
v_call: TRBV29-1; d_call: TRBD2; j_call: TRBJ2-2; cdr3_nt: TGCAGCGTTGCCCAGGGGACTAGAAGTACCGGGGAGCTGTTTTTT; cdr3_aa: CSVAQGTRSTGELFF
v_call: TRBV5-6; d_call: .; j_call: TRBJ2-2; cdr3_nt: TGTGCCAGCAGCTTGGGGAGTCCCTCGAGCACCGGGGAGCTGTTTTTT; cdr3_aa: CASSLGSPSSTGELFF
v_call: TRBV9; d_call: .; j_call: TRBJ1-1; cdr3_nt: TGTGCCAGCAGCGTATCACTGAACACTGAAGCTTTCTTT; cdr3_aa: CASSVSLNTEAFF
v_call: TRBV7-3; d_call: .; j_call: TRBJ1-2; cdr3_nt: TGTGCCAGCAGCTTTAACAGAGCTAACTATGGCTACACCTTC; cdr3_aa: CASSFNRANYGYTF